The source of this T cell receptor beta chain is a study of cytomegalovirus exposure and HLA in healthy donors. Findings and limits, study-wide: As was reported, the classifier diagnosed cytomegalovirus status with high specificity and sensitivity. According to an earlier analysis, most TCR beta V segments yielded productive rearrangements about 90% or about 30% of the time.

Germline lookup yields CDR1 SNHLY and CDR2 FYNNEI. Unmatched junction bases numbered 0, after V lost 7 bases and J lost 5 bases. The CDR3 spans 11 residues. Comments on this clone: The antigen is unknown.

13 Jbeta primers and 60 Vbeta primers were used for the PCR. In the original analysis: Unique TCR beta chains numbered around 80 million in a later analysis, with roughly 11 million shared. Data came from immunoSEQ multiplex PCR; TCRdb stores just in-frame clones and leaves some out. V, J and clone size reflect that table, while D and trimming were determined from the DNA. Of over 30,000 clones in the sample, roughly 67% were seen once. The source of this sequence is a man between 35 and 55 years old in good health and CMV-seropositive. The chain joins TRBV2 to TRBJ2-5, with 8 bases that match TRBD1. The sequenced sample was PBMCs. The CDR3 region is CASNRGETQYF. The CDR3 coding sequence is TGTGCCAGCAACAGGGGGGAGACCCAGTACTTC.